A selection of T cell receptor beta chains follows, all from one sample in a study of T-cell memory formation after mild COVID-19. TCRdb ran MiXCR on the 5' RACE reads and lists one entry per CDR3 protein. The sample lists roughly 400,000 distinct CDR3 sequences, about 17% seen once, with roughly a fifth in the top ten. Source material: PBMCs or a T cell subset sorted from them (not recorded which). The receptors were gathered from a man younger than 35 who had mild COVID-19 (a few samples of this study predate the infection). Cell type and time point are not known. Each CDR3 is given with its conserved first and last residue. The D gene is left open where the match is weak. For some rows the clone size is stated as once, few or many, or as a class when expanded; others skip it.

v_call,clone_size,d_call,j_call,cdr3_nt,cdr3_aa
TRBV11-2,-,TRBD1,TRBJ1-2,TGTGCCAGCAGCCACATGCGGGGCAGGGGGAGTGACTATGGCTACACCTTC,CASSHMRGRGSDYGYTF
TRBV5-1,few,TRBD1,TRBJ2-3,TGCGCCAGCAGCCCCTGGACAGGGGGCACAGATACGCAGTATTTT,CASSPWTGGTDTQYF
TRBV10-3,few,TRBD1,TRBJ1-2,TGTGCCATCAGTCAAACACAGGGGAACTATGGCTACACCTTC,CAISQTQGNYGYTF
TRBV4-1,-,-,TRBJ1-5,TGCGCCAGCAGCCAAGATAAGGGGAATCAGCCCCAGCATTTT,CASSQDKGNQPQHF
TRBV6-6,-,-,TRBJ2-3,TGTGCCAGCAGCCGACTAGTGGCAGATACGCAGTATTTT,CASSRLVADTQYF
TRBV5-1,many,-,TRBJ1-3,TGCGCCAGCAGCTTGATAGACGGAGGAAACACCATATATTTT,CASSLIDGGNTIYF
TRBV6-2/TRBV6-3,-,TRBD2,TRBJ2-4,TGTGCCAGCAGCTATAGCGGGGGCGCGGACATTCAGTACTTC,CASSYSGGADIQYF
TRBV7-2,few,TRBD2,TRBJ2-7,TGTGCCAGCAGGGTTAGCGGGGGGCGCTACGAGCAGTACTTC,CASRVSGGRYEQYF
TRBV6-2/TRBV6-3,-,-,TRBJ2-2,TGTGCCAGCAGCCATCCCCCGCAGGTCGGGGAGCTGTTTTTT,CASSHPPQVGELFF
TRBV7-3,few,TRBD2,TRBJ2-1,TGTGCCAGCAGCTTACAAGGGCGGGGGTCCTACAATGAGCAGTTCTTC,CASSLQGRGSYNEQFF
TRBV12-3/TRBV12-4,-,-,TRBJ1-6,TGTGCCAGCAGTTTGAGGATCGCAGGGGTTTCACCCCTCCACTTT,CASSLRIAGVSPLHF
TRBV20-1,-,-,TRBJ2-3,TGCAGTGCTAGATACCGGGAAACAGATACGCAGTATTTT,CSARYRETDTQYF
TRBV5-5,-,-,TRBJ1-5,TGTGCCAGCAGCTCCGGTTTAGGGCGGATCACTAATCAGCCCCAGCATTTT,CASSSGLGRITNQPQHF
TRBV18,few,-,TRBJ2-5,TGTGCCAGCTCACCAGGGATGGAAGAGACCCAGTACTTC,CASSPGMEETQYF
TRBV28,few,-,TRBJ1-1,TGTGCCAGCAGTTTTGAGCGGGGGAACACTGAAGCTTTCTTT,CASSFERGNTEAFF
TRBV25-1,few,TRBD1,TRBJ2-1,TGTGCCAGCAGTGAATCAGGGTACAGGGGGCGCGAGCAGTTCTTC,CASSESGYRGREQFF
TRBV10-3,many,TRBD1,TRBJ1-6,TGTGCCATCAGTGATCGTGCCAGGGACAGGTCTTCACCCCTCCACTTT,CAISDRARDRSSPLHF
TRBV6-5,-,TRBD2,TRBJ2-1,TGTGCCAGCAGTTATCTCAGCGGGGGGAAGTACAATGAGCAGTTCTTC,CASSYLSGGKYNEQFF
TRBV7-6,-,-,TRBJ2-3,TGTGCCAGCAGCTTAGTCCGGGGGACTCACACAGATACGCAGTATTTT,CASSLVRGTHTDTQYF
TRBV5-1,-,-,TRBJ1-1,TGCGCCAGCAGCTTGGGTACAACAGGCATGAACACTGAAGCTTTCTTT,CASSLGTTGMNTEAFF
TRBV12-3/TRBV12-4,-,TRBD2,TRBJ2-5,TGTGCCAGCAGCGAGCTAGCGGGGGGAGAGACCCAGTACTTC,CASSELAGGETQYF
TRBV5-1,few,-,TRBJ2-3,TGCGCCAGCAGCTTGAGGGGACCGTCTAGCACAGATACGCAGTATTTT,CASSLRGPSSTDTQYF
TRBV11-1,-,TRBD1,TRBJ2-3,TGTGCCAGCAGCCCGGGACAGGGGCTTTACACAGATACGCAGTATTTT,CASSPGQGLYTDTQYF
TRBV6-1,-,-,TRBJ1-1,TGTGCCAGCAGCCGGACAGACATCATCACTGAAGCTTTCTTT,CASSRTDIITEAFF
TRBV7-2,few,TRBD2,TRBJ2-5,TGTGCCAGCAGCCTAGAGCGGGGGGGGCAAGAGACCCAGTACTTC,CASSLERGGQETQYF
TRBV15,many,-,TRBJ2-1,TGTGCCACCAGCATCCAGAGCTCCTACAATGAGCAGTTCTTC,CATSIQSSYNEQFF
TRBV7-9,few,TRBD1,TRBJ2-5,TGTGCCAGCAGCTTAACGCCCCGGGACAGCCAAGAGACCCAGTACTTC,CASSLTPRDSQETQYF
TRBV12-3/TRBV12-4,-,TRBD2,TRBJ2-5,TGTGCCAGCAGTTCCCCTAGCGGGGGAGGTGAGACCCAGTACTTC,CASSSPSGGGETQYF